A selection of T cell receptor beta chains follows, all from one sample in a study of CXCR3-negative and CXCR3-positive naive CD8 T cells. Each CDR3 protein gets one entry in TCRdb, which reprocessed the 5' RACE reads and gives no DNA. The sample includes over 150,000 distinct CDR3 sequences. Material: naive CXCR3+ CD8+ T cells from blood. The receptors come from a human donor in good health. Some clones in this sample may be carry-over from other donors' samples. The CDR3 runs from the conserved cysteine through the conserved F or W.

J | V | CDR3
TRBJ2-7 | TRBV29-1 | CSGRGAAYEQYF
TRBJ1-2 | TRBV18 | CASSPGTDYGYTF
TRBJ2-1 | TRBV7-3 | CASSYGLAGVNNEQFF
TRBJ2-5 | TRBV19 | CASSSFTVQETQYF
TRBJ1-2 | TRBV27 | CASSHRLGGNYGYTF
TRBJ1-1 | TRBV30 | CAWSPLVGEAFF
TRBJ2-3 | TRBV14 | CASSHWGTSTDTQYF
TRBJ2-5 | TRBV20-1 | CSARDPGLGETQYF
TRBJ2-7 | TRBV7-2 | CASSFTETYEQYF
TRBJ1-1 | TRBV30 | CAWRTYMNTEAFF
TRBJ1-5 | TRBV6-5 | CASSFRQGGQPQHF
TRBJ2-1 | TRBV6-5 | CASSYFPSGRDEQFF
TRBJ2-5 | TRBV21-1 | CASSPGGIQETQYF
TRBJ1-2 | TRBV25-1 | CASSESVHQGYTF
TRBJ1-3 | TRBV9 | CASSVGGGADSGNTIYF
TRBJ2-1 | TRBV7-3 | CASSLEGGWEQFF
TRBJ1-1 | TRBV25-1 | CASGASPRVRAFF
TRBJ2-7 | TRBV4-1 | CASSQGVTSGRLEQYF
TRBJ1-1 | TRBV11-2 | CASLKTGRMNTEAFF
TRBJ2-7 | TRBV3-1 | CASSQVGPGQGYEQYF
TRBJ1-1 | TRBV7-9 | CASSSGTGYEAFF
TRBJ2-1 | TRBV20-1 | CSARSDRRLYNEQFF
TRBJ2-7 | TRBV28 | CASRLTGAYEQYF
TRBJ2-1 | TRBV7-9 | CASSSVNWGLRLNEQFF
TRBJ1-2 | TRBV4-1 | CASSLGPLMGYTF
TRBJ2-3 | TRBV27 | CASSLDGRSTDTQYF
TRBJ1-2 | TRBV29-1 | CSVPRSYGYTF
TRBJ2-4 | TRBV4-3 | CASSQDRETGDGLAKNIQYF
TRBJ1-2 | TRBV5-5 | CASSLASSRNYGYTF
TRBJ2-3 | TRBV19 | CASKGKGDTQYF
TRBJ2-5 | TRBV28 | CASSSLSKVAQYF